The sequence of this TCR beta chain was determined in a study of blood T cell repertoires in COVID-19 (TCRdb year 2020). The study in broad terms: Samples covering the acute and convalescent phases of COVID-19 were provided by collaborators in the United States, Italy and Spain. The prospective study material was composed of cDNA or gDNA derived from T cells, B-cell-depleted T cells, or PBMCs. A freely available public database, intended as a resource for researchers studying the immune response to SARS-CoV-2, is where the repertoires were released. The samples were drawn from the first 160 participants of the ongoing ImmuneRACE study and from 950 to 1,500 subjects provided by 6 global collaborators. The dataset comprised deeply sampled blood TCRbeta repertoires from subjects exposed to, actively infected with, or recovered from COVID-19. Where available, HLA class I and class II types were taken from metadata supplied by the sample provider and were not determined by assay-based typing. The sample metadata nearly always contained a de-identified subject ID, COVID-19 status, age in years and sex.

Broad study findings and their caveats: Clinical and demographic metadata were provided uncurated, with the amount varying by source and participant.

Per the germline V gene, SGHTA is the CDR1 and FQGNSA is the CDR2. The CDR3 starts with the cysteine, ends with the phenylalanine, and has 12 residues. This entry keeps only the CDR3 DNA: 36 bases, framed from base 1. Clipping removes 2 bases from V and 10 bases from J, with 4 as the unmatched junction base count. The collaborating institutions used their own protocols to collect whole blood in K2EDTA tubes. For TCRbeta analysis, collaborators shipped samples as frozen whole blood, isolated PBMCs, or DNA extracted from either of those sample types. In the case of this clone: No cognate antigen has been identified for it. Per-base qualities were not stored, and no clone one base away is much larger.

TCRbeta CDR3 regions were amplified from genomic DNA by means of the immunoSEQ Assay, a bias-controlled multiplex PCR. Turning to the authors' computational methods: The number of nucleated cells in each sample was estimated from the amplification of reference gene primers within the assay. To quantify the absolute abundance of each unique TCRbeta CDR3 rearrangement, sequence reads were collapsed and filtered. Productive Simpson clonality was computed per sample as the square root of Simpson's diversity index over productive rearrangements. TCRdb obtained this table from immuneACCESS and retained in-frame rearrangements with V and J assigned. These tables miss some clones; where compared with another copy, unresolved V genes account for less than half of the shortfall, and the remainder is unexplained. The DNA gave D and trimming, while V, J and clone size come from that table. For this sample there are roughly 250,000 clones; 82% appear just once. 4% to 6% of the sample is taken by the ten largest.

The chain was built from TRBV7-2 and TRBJ1-1; 7 central nucleotides agree with TRBD1. Material for sequencing was peripheral blood. This receptor was identified in a woman aged 80 or older with active or convalescent COVID-19. The DNA sequence reads TGTGCCAGCAGCTTAATGACAGGGAGAGCTTTCTTT. Its protein is CASSLMTGRAFF.